These T cell receptor beta chains were read from a single sample in a study of blood T cell repertoires in COVID-19. The method was immunoSEQ multiplex PCR; TCRdb's version includes in-frame clones alone and lacks a portion of them. Of around 300,000 clones in the sample, 80% to 90% were seen once. Sequenced material: peripheral blood. Receptors were obtained from a woman between 65 and 79 years old with COVID-19, enrolled during active disease. CDR3s include the opening cysteine and the closing phenylalanine or tryptophan. Each record gives: J gene, clone size, D gene, V gene, CDR3 DNA, CDR3 protein. D genes are given only for firm matches. Size is omitted from some rows. Given values are once, few, many or a class for expanded clones.

J gene: TRBJ1-5
clone size: NA
D gene: TRBD1
V gene: TRBV30
CDR3 DNA: TGTGCCTGGGACAGGGAGTACGGTCAGCCCCAGCATTTT
CDR3 protein: CAWDREYGQPQHF

J gene: TRBJ2-1
clone size: NA
D gene: TRBD2
V gene: TRBV7-2
CDR3 DNA: TGTGCCAGCAGCTCCATAGCGGGGGCGGGGCGTGAGCAGTTCTTC
CDR3 protein: CASSSIAGAGREQFF

J gene: TRBJ2-3
clone size: NA
D gene: NA
V gene: TRBV15
CDR3 DNA: TGTGCCACCAGCAGTGAGGTTGTGAGGGGGGGCCGACTAGATACGCAGTATTTT
CDR3 protein: CATSSEVVRGGRLDTQYF

J gene: TRBJ2-3
clone size: NA
D gene: NA
V gene: TRBV9
CDR3 DNA: TGTGCCAGCAGCACCTCAGCGGATACGCAGTATTTT
CDR3 protein: CASSTSADTQYF

J gene: TRBJ2-1
clone size: NA
D gene: TRBD2
V gene: TRBV19
CDR3 DNA: TGTGCCAGTAGTATAGGTGGCGAGCGGGGCAACATTTTATACAATGAGCAGTTCTTC
CDR3 protein: CASSIGGERGNILYNEQFF

J gene: TRBJ2-7
clone size: NA
D gene: NA
V gene: TRBV12-5
CDR3 DNA: TGTGCTAGTGTCTCGGACGGAGGTATGAGAGAGCAGTACTTC
CDR3 protein: CASVSDGGMREQYF

J gene: TRBJ1-2
clone size: few
D gene: TRBD1
V gene: TRBV28
CDR3 DNA: TGTGCCAGCGGCCCAGAGGGGGCCTATGGCTACACCTTC
CDR3 protein: CASGPEGAYGYTF

J gene: TRBJ1-4
clone size: NA
D gene: NA
V gene: TRBV5-6
CDR3 DNA: TGTGCCAGCAGCCCCATCGGAGGTGAAAAACTGTTTTTT
CDR3 protein: CASSPIGGEKLFF

J gene: TRBJ2-1
clone size: NA
D gene: TRBD2
V gene: TRBV9
CDR3 DNA: TGTGCCAGCACCCCGGGGGGGACCTACTACAATGAGCAGTTCTTC
CDR3 protein: CASTPGGTYYNEQFF

J gene: TRBJ1-1
clone size: NA
D gene: NA
V gene: TRBV12-3/TRBV12-4
CDR3 DNA: TGTGCCAGCAGTTTGTATCTCACTGAAGCTTTCTTT
CDR3 protein: CASSLYLTEAFF

J gene: TRBJ2-5
clone size: NA
D gene: NA
V gene: TRBV24-1
CDR3 DNA: TGTGCCACCAGTGATTTGGTTAACCAAGAGACCCAGTACTTC
CDR3 protein: CATSDLVNQETQYF

J gene: TRBJ1-2
clone size: NA
D gene: NA
V gene: TRBV10-3
CDR3 DNA: TGTGCCATCAGTGACCAACAGGGTTTCGGCTACACCTTC
CDR3 protein: CAISDQQGFGYTF

J gene: TRBJ2-3
clone size: few
D gene: NA
V gene: TRBV6-2/TRBV6-3
CDR3 DNA: TGTGCCAGCAGTTGGGAGACAGATACGCAGTATTTT
CDR3 protein: CASSWETDTQYF

J gene: TRBJ2-5
clone size: NA
D gene: NA
V gene: TRBV6-5
CDR3 DNA: TGTGCCAGCATGAGGAACTCCTTGGCAGAGACCCAGTACTTC
CDR3 protein: CASMRNSLAETQYF

J gene: TRBJ2-2
clone size: NA
D gene: TRBD1
V gene: TRBV30
CDR3 DNA: TGTGCCTGGGTGATACAGGGGGGGAACACCGGGGAGCTGTTTTTT
CDR3 protein: CAWVIQGGNTGELFF

J gene: TRBJ1-4
clone size: NA
D gene: TRBD1
V gene: TRBV25-1
CDR3 DNA: TGTGCCAGCACCGTCCCTCAGGGGGGTAGTGAAAAACTGTTTTTT
CDR3 protein: CASTVPQGGSEKLFF

J gene: TRBJ2-3
clone size: NA
D gene: NA
V gene: TRBV7-2
CDR3 DNA: TGTGCCAGCAGCTTAAGCCGGACTACAGATACGCAGTATTTT
CDR3 protein: CASSLSRTTDTQYF

J gene: TRBJ1-5
clone size: few
D gene: NA
V gene: TRBV7-2
CDR3 DNA: TGTGCCAGCAGCCGTTGGCACCCCAATCAGCCCCAGCATTTT
CDR3 protein: CASSRWHPNQPQHF

J gene: TRBJ1-4
clone size: NA
D gene: NA
V gene: TRBV27
CDR3 DNA: TGTGCCAGCAGTCCCCGGAGTAATGAAAAACTGTTTTTT
CDR3 protein: CASSPRSNEKLFF

J gene: TRBJ2-2
clone size: NA
D gene: NA
V gene: TRBV9
CDR3 DNA: TGTGCCAGCAGCGACAGGAACACCGGGGAGCTGTTTTTT
CDR3 protein: CASSDRNTGELFF

J gene: TRBJ2-7
clone size: NA
D gene: NA
V gene: TRBV6-1
CDR3 DNA: TGTGCCAGCAGTGAAGGAGCCTCCTACGAGCAGTACTTC
CDR3 protein: CASSEGASYEQYF

J gene: TRBJ2-2
clone size: NA
D gene: TRBD1
V gene: TRBV28
CDR3 DNA: TGTGCCAGCAGCAGAGCAGGGGGATTCACCGGGGAGCTGTTTTTT
CDR3 protein: CASSRAGGFTGELFF

J gene: TRBJ2-7
clone size: NA
D gene: TRBD2
V gene: TRBV19
CDR3 DNA: TGTGCCAGTAGTTATGGACTAGCGGCAGCCTACGAGCAGTACTTC
CDR3 protein: CASSYGLAAAYEQYF

J gene: TRBJ1-1
clone size: NA
D gene: TRBD1
V gene: TRBV12-5
CDR3 DNA: TGTGCTAGTGGTTCCCGGACAGGGAGAGCTTTCTTT
CDR3 protein: CASGSRTGRAFF

J gene: TRBJ1-2
clone size: NA
D gene: NA
V gene: TRBV28
CDR3 DNA: TGTGCCAGCACCCCGGGGGGACACGGCTACACCTTC
CDR3 protein: CASTPGGHGYTF

J gene: TRBJ1-6
clone size: NA
D gene: TRBD1
V gene: TRBV6-6
CDR3 DNA: TGTGCCAGCAGTTACCCCGGGACAGGGGGCTCACCCCTCCACTTT
CDR3 protein: CASSYPGTGGSPLHF

J gene: TRBJ1-1
clone size: NA
D gene: NA
V gene: TRBV2
CDR3 DNA: TGTGCCAGCAGTGACGGTAGGGCGGGAGAAGCTTTCTTT
CDR3 protein: CASSDGRAGEAFF

J gene: TRBJ2-7
clone size: NA
D gene: NA
V gene: TRBV21-1
CDR3 DNA: TGTGCCAGCAGCACCCAACAGGGTATAAACTACGAGCAGTACTTC
CDR3 protein: CASSTQQGINYEQYF

J gene: TRBJ2-2
clone size: NA
D gene: TRBD2
V gene: TRBV24-1
CDR3 DNA: TGTGCCACCAGTGATTTGGGCGGGGGGCCCCCGAACACCGGGGAGCTGTTTTTT
CDR3 protein: CATSDLGGGPPNTGELFF

J gene: TRBJ1-6
clone size: NA
D gene: NA
V gene: TRBV29-1
CDR3 DNA: TGCAGCGTCCCATCTTCAGGTCCCAATTCACCCCTCCACTTT
CDR3 protein: CSVPSSGPNSPLHF

J gene: TRBJ1-2
clone size: NA
D gene: NA
V gene: TRBV2
CDR3 DNA: TGTGCCAGCAGTTTCGACAGTTTCTATGGCTACACCTTC
CDR3 protein: CASSFDSFYGYTF

J gene: TRBJ1-2
clone size: NA
D gene: NA
V gene: TRBV19
CDR3 DNA: TGTGCCAGTAGTAAGGCAGGTCCTCTGGCCAGCTACACCTTC
CDR3 protein: CASSKAGPLASYTF

J gene: TRBJ1-2
clone size: NA
D gene: TRBD1
V gene: TRBV6-2/TRBV6-3
CDR3 DNA: TGTGCCAGCAGTTCAGTTGCCGGGACAGCTAACTATGGCTACACCTTC
CDR3 protein: CASSSVAGTANYGYTF

J gene: TRBJ2-7
clone size: NA
D gene: TRBD1
V gene: TRBV19
CDR3 DNA: TGTGCCAGTAGTATAGATTTCCCACAGGGGTACTACGAGCAGTACTTC
CDR3 protein: CASSIDFPQGYYEQYF

J gene: TRBJ2-3
clone size: NA
D gene: TRBD2
V gene: TRBV5-6
CDR3 DNA: TGTGCCAGCGGGGGACTAGCGGACACAGATACGCAGTATTTT
CDR3 protein: CASGGLADTDTQYF

J gene: TRBJ2-7
clone size: NA
D gene: NA
V gene: TRBV5-1
CDR3 DNA: TGCGCCAGCAGCTGGTCTCAGGGTTCCTACGAGCAGTACTTC
CDR3 protein: CASSWSQGSYEQYF

J gene: TRBJ2-1
clone size: NA
D gene: NA
V gene: TRBV5-1
CDR3 DNA: TGCGCCAGCAGCTGGTTGTGGGACACTAGTTATGAGCAGTTCTTC
CDR3 protein: CASSWLWDTSYEQFF

J gene: TRBJ2-7
clone size: NA
D gene: TRBD1
V gene: TRBV14
CDR3 DNA: TGTGCCAGCAGCCCCCATTTGAGGGGGCTGGAAGAGCAGTACTTC
CDR3 protein: CASSPHLRGLEEQYF

J gene: TRBJ2-3
clone size: NA
D gene: NA
V gene: TRBV24-1
CDR3 DNA: TGTGCCACCAGTGATCACCGATCCGAGGCGAGCACAGATACGCAGTATTTT
CDR3 protein: CATSDHRSEASTDTQYF

J gene: TRBJ1-3
clone size: NA
D gene: TRBD1
V gene: TRBV7-9
CDR3 DNA: TGTGCCAGCAGCAAATCGACAGGGGGAAGCTCTGGAAACACCATATATTTT
CDR3 protein: CASSKSTGGSSGNTIYF

J gene: TRBJ2-5
clone size: NA
D gene: NA
V gene: TRBV19
CDR3 DNA: TGTGCCAGTAGCAGGCGAGCCGACGAGACCCAGTACTTC
CDR3 protein: CASSRRADETQYF

J gene: TRBJ1-6
clone size: few
D gene: NA
V gene: TRBV7-9
CDR3 DNA: TGTGCCAGCAGCTTCGGACAGAACAATTCACCCCTCCACTTT
CDR3 protein: CASSFGQNNSPLHF

J gene: TRBJ1-1
clone size: NA
D gene: NA
V gene: TRBV12-3/TRBV12-4
CDR3 DNA: TGTGCCAGCAGTTTTAGGGGGACTGAAGCTTTCTTT
CDR3 protein: CASSFRGTEAFF

J gene: TRBJ2-7
clone size: NA
D gene: TRBD1
V gene: TRBV7-9
CDR3 DNA: TGTGCCAGCGTCTACGGGGACAGCTACGAGCAGTACTTC
CDR3 protein: CASVYGDSYEQYF

J gene: TRBJ1-2
clone size: NA
D gene: NA
V gene: TRBV5-1
CDR3 DNA: TGCGCCAGCAGCTCCCTAGGGACTTACGGAGATGGCTACACCTTC
CDR3 protein: CASSSLGTYGDGYTF